The entry that follows covers one T cell receptor beta chain sequence. The data were obtained in a study of blood T cell repertoires in COVID-19. Across the whole study: Samples taken during acute and convalescent COVID-19 were collected in the United States, Italy and Spain. The cDNA or gDNA used as material had been derived from T cells, B-cell-depleted T cells, or PBMCs.

Sequencing was performed with immunoSEQ multiplex PCR; in TCRdb, only in-frame clones are kept and a portion is missing. This table has a few hundred thousand clones, over 75% appearing once. The CDR3 runs to 14 residues. V trimming: 2 bases; J trimming: 6 bases; junction bases outside the gene matches: 0. Germline assignment: CDR1 MRHNA and CDR2 SNTAGT. The sample taken for sequencing was peripheral blood. The receptor was derived from a woman aged 50 to 65 who had recovered from COVID-19. V and J are TRBV6-4 and TRBJ2-1; 11 nucleotides line up with TRBD1. The CDR3: CASSDGTGGNEQFF. The CDR3 DNA reads TGTGCCAGCAGTGACGGGACAGGGGGCAATGAGCAGTTCTTC.